This T cell receptor (beta chain) was sequenced for a study of tumor-infiltrating lymphocytes in localized non-small cell lung cancer. Per germline, CDR1 SEHNR and CDR2 FQNEAQ (reference sequence). V shed 5 bases, J shed 7 bases, and the junction held 10 bases outside the gene matches. The CDR3 is made up of 15 amino acids. TCRdb keeps only in-frame clones here, not all; method: immunoSEQ multiplex PCR. The sample consists of about 16,000 clones, 55% to 70% of them appearing once. Sequenced input: lung tumor tissue. This TCR was recovered from a human donor with non-small cell lung cancer. V usage is TRBV7-9 and J usage is TRBJ2-5, with 10 nucleotides matching TRBD1. The CDR3 loop reads CASSTGTGVTGTQYF. The CDR3 nucleotides are TGTGCCAGCAGCACCGGGACAGGGGTTACGGGGACCCAGTACTTC.